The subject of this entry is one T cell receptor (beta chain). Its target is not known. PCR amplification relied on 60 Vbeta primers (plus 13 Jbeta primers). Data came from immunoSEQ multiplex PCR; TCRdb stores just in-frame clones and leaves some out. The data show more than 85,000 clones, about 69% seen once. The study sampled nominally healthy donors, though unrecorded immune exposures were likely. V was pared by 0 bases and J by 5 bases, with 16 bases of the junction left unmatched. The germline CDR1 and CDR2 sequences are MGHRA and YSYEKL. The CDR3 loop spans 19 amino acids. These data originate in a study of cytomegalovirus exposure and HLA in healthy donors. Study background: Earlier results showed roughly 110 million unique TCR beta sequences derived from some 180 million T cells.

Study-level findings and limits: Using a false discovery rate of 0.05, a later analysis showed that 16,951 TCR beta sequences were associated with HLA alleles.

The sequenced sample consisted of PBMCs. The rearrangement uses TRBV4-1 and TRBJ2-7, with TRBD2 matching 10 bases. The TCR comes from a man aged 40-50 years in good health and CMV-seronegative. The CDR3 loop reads CASSQEPRVASGRSHEQYF. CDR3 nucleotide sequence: TGCGCCAGCAGCCAAGAACCCCGGGTAGCTAGCGGGAGATCCCACGAGCAGTACTTC.